The following is a TCR beta chain sequence with its context. Its target is unknown. This sample is part of a study of CD8+ T cells in alopecia areata. Study summary: Severity scoring for treated patients was based on the percentage of affected scalp area. Points from the study as a whole: Because of a solitary nonresponder, the connection of baseline CD8+ expansion to response stays uncertain. Tofacitinib significantly reduced both scalp clonality and expanded CD8+ clones among the top 100.

cDNA serving as the sequencing template came from extracted, reverse transcribed RNA. Clones were read by immunoSEQ multiplex PCR, and TCRdb kept only the in-frame ones, dropping some. The sample holds around 290,000 clones, roughly 60% seen once. Treatment denoted: oral pan-JAK inhibitor, 5-10 mg twice daily. Starting from PBMCs, sorting isolated CD4+ and CD8+ T cells. This CDR3 contains 15 residues. After removal of 2 bases from V and 5 bases from J, the junction contained 7 bases not matched to a gene. Germline CDR1 GTSNPN, CDR2 SVGIG (reference sequence). The chain has TRBV30 and TRBJ2-1; TRBD1 agrees at 9 bases. The source is a human donor with alopecia areata. Specimen: CD4+ T cells sorted from blood, collected at week 24, from a patient treated with tofacitinib. In DNA form, the CDR3 reads TGTGCCTGGAGTCCCGGGACAGGGAGAAACAATGAGCAGTTCTTC. It translates to CAWSPGTGRNNEQFF. The entire variable domain, with the rest obtained from reference TRBV30 and TRBJ2-1, is as follows: SQTIHQWPATLVQPVGSPLSLECTVEGTSNPNLYWYRQAAGRGLQLLFYSVGIGQISSEVPQNLSASRPQDRQFILSSKKLLLSDSGFYLCAWSPGTGRNNEQFFGPGTRLTVL.